A single T cell receptor beta chain is shown here with its context. No antigen is known for it. The record originates from a study of OX40 agonist ivuxolimab in advanced cancers. Study outcomes and limitations: People who partly responded at 0.1-3.0 mg/kg had some of the least clonal expansion seen.

The method was immunoSEQ multiplex PCR; TCRdb's version includes in-frame clones alone and lacks a portion of them. This sample yields some 64,000 clones, of which around 90% are seen a single time; roughly 0.67% belongs to the top ten. Germline values: CDR1 SGHNT, CDR2 YYREEE (reference sequence). The CDR3 contains 17 residues. The trim removed 2 bases at V and 2 bases at J, leaving 5 bases unmatched. The rearrangement joins TRBV5-4 to TRBJ2-6; TRBD1 matches 9 bases. The material sequenced was CD4+ or CD8+ T cells sorted from blood, taken in a trial of the OX40 agonist ivuxolimab. This receptor was obtained from an adult with an advanced solid tumor such as melanoma, head and neck, liver or kidney cancer. CDR3 nucleotides: TGTGCCAGCAGCTTAGGACAGGGGTTGCCTGGGGCCAACGTCCTGACTTTC. Its protein is CASSLGQGLPGANVLTF. Full variable domain (rest looked up from reference TRBV5-4 and TRBJ2-6): ETGVTQSPTHLIKTRGQQVTLRCSSQSGHNTVSWYQQALGQGPQFIFQYYREEENGRGNFPPRFSGLQFPNYSSELNVNALELDDSALYLCASSLGQGLPGANVLTFGAGSRLTVL.